This TCR beta chain stems from a study of shared clonotypes between healthy human individuals. None of the donors, who were healthy HIV-negative adults, had recently had acute infections or vaccinations. The CDR3 has 15 amino acids. The V gene's germline CDR1 is SGHDN and CDR2 FVKESK. Trimming removed 1 base from V and 3 bases from J; junction bases left unmatched: 4. The deep-level immunoSEQ assay was used. The data were produced by immunoSEQ multiplex PCR, yet TCRdb's version contains in-frame clones alone and is incomplete. Counted here are 2 million to 3 million clones, over 85% occurring once; the ten biggest clones make up approximately 0.35%.

The sequenced sample consisted of naive CD4+ T cells from PBMCs. Subset denoted: CD45RA+ positively selected. The TCR was taken from a man aged 18-30 years in good health. Some clones in this sample may be carry-over from other donors' samples. This rearrangement joins TRBV14 to TRBJ1-1; 8 nucleotides match TRBD1. CDR3 sequence (DNA): TGTGCCAGCAGCCAAGTGGACAGGGTGGACACTGAAGCTTTCTTT. It yields the protein CASSQVDRVDTEAFF.